The source of this TCR beta chain is a study of a mutant IDH1 vaccine in newly diagnosed glioma. As for time point: baseline, week 1 (first vaccination visit). Regarding treatment: pre-vaccination baseline after standard-of-care therapy. The repertoire was sequenced with immunoSEQ multiplex PCR; TCRdb's copy has only in-frame clones and lacks some. The sample has 50,000 or so clones, about nine tenths seen once; the top ten hold roughly 2.4%. Here the sequenced sample was PBMCs, taken from a glioma patient treated with radiotherapy, temozolomide or both. This sequence originates from a man aged 40-49 years with glioma.

DNA for the CDR3: TGTGCCAGTAGTAACTACAGGGTCTTCTCTGGAAACACCATATATTTT. This gives the protein CASSNYRVFSGNTIYF. The chain couples TRBV19 to TRBJ1-3; D is possibly TRBD1 (6 bases). V was cut by 4 bases and J by 0 bases, with 13 bases left in between. Germline V gene sequence: CDR1 LNHDA, CDR2 SQIVND (reference sequence). The CDR3 has 16 amino acids.